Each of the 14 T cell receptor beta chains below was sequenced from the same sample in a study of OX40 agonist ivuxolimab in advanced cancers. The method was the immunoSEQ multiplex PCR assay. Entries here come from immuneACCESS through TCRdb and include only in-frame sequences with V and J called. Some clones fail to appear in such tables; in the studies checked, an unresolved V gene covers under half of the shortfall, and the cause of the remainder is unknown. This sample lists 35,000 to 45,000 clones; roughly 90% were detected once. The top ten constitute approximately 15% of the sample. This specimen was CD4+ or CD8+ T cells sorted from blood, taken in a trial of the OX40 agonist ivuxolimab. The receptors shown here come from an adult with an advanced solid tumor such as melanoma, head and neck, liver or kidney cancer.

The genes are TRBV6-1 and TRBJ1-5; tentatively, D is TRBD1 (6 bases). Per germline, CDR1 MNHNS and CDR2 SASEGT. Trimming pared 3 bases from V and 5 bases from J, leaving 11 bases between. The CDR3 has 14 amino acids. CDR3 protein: CASSETGVYQPQHF. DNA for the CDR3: TGTGCCAGCAGTGAGACAGGCGTGTATCAGCCCCAGCATTTT.

CDR3 loop: CATSRDRGGAQPQHF. CDR3 bases: TGTGCCACCAGCAGAGATCGAGGTGGAGCTCAGCCCCAGCATTTT. The chain uses TRBV15 and TRBJ1-5; D ambiguous. CDR3 length equals 15 residues. With 0 bases removed from V and 6 bases from J, the gap between germline ends came to 12 bases. Germline V CDR1 and CDR2: LNHNV, YYDKDF (reference sequence).

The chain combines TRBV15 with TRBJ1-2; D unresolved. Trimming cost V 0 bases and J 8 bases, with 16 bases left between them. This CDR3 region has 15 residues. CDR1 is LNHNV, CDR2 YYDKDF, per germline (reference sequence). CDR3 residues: CATSRDPGRDGGYTF. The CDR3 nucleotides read TGTGCCACCAGCAGAGATCCAGGCAGAGATGGGGGCTACACCTTC.

CDR3: CASSPGTAPSYEQYF. The CDR3 coding sequence is TGTGCCAGCAGCCCGGGGACAGCTCCCTCCTACGAGCAGTACTTC. V and J are TRBV9 and TRBJ2-7; 7 bases align to TRBD1. The CDR3 is 15 amino acids. J was trimmed by 0 bases and V by 4 bases; bases with no gene match: 7. Germline loops: CDR1 SGDLS, CDR2 YYNGEE.

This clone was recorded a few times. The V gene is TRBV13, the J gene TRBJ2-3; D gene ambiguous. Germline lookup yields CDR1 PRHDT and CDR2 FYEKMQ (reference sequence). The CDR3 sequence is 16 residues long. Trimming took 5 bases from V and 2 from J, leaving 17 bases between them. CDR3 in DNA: TGTGCCAGCAGCCTTTCTGTCAACACCAACACAGATACGCAGTATTTT. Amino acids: CASSLSVNTNTDTQYF. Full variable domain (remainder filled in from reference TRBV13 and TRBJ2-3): AAGVIQSPRHLIKEKRETATLKCYPIPRHDTVYWYQQGPGQDPQFLISFYEKMQSDKGSIPDRFSAQQFSDYHSELNMSSLELGDSALYFCASSLSVNTNTDTQYFGPGTRLTVL.

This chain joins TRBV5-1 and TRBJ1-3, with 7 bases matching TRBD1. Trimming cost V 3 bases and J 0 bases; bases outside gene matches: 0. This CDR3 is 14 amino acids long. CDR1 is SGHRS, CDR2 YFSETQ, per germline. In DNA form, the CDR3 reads TGCGCCAGCAGCTGGACAGGCTCTGGAAACACCATATATTTT. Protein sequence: CASSWTGSGNTIYF.

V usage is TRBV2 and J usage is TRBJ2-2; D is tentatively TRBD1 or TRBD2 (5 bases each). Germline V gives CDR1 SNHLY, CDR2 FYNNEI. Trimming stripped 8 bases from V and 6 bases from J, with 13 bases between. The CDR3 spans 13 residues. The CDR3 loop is CASSTGGAGELFF. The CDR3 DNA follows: TGTGCCAGCTCAACAGGAGGTGCCGGGGAGCTGTTTTTT.

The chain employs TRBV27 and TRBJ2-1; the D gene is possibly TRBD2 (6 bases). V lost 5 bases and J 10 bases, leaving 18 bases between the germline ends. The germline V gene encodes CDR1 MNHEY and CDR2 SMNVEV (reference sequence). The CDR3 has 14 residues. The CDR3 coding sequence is TGTGCCAGCAGTGGGACTTGGAACAACCCAGAGCAGTTCTTC. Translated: CASSGTWNNPEQFF.

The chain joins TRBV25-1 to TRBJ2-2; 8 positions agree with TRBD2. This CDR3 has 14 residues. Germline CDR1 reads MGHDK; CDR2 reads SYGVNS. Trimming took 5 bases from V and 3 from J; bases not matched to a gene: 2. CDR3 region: CASSSGGDTGELFF. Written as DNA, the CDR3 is TGTGCCAGCAGTTCCGGGGGGGACACCGGGGAGCTGTTTTTT.

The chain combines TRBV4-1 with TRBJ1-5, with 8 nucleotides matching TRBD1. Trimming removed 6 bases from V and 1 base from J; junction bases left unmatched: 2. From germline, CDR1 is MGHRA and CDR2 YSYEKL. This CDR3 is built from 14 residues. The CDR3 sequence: CASSNRGSNQPQHF. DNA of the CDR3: TGCGCCAGCAGTAACAGGGGGAGCAATCAGCCCCAGCATTTT.

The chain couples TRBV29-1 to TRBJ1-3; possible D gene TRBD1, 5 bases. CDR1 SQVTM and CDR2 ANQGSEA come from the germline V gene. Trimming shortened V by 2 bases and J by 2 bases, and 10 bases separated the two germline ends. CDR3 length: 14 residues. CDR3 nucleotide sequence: TGCAGCGTTGAACAGGGAGTGACTGGAAACACCATATATTTT. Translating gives CSVEQGVTGNTIYF.

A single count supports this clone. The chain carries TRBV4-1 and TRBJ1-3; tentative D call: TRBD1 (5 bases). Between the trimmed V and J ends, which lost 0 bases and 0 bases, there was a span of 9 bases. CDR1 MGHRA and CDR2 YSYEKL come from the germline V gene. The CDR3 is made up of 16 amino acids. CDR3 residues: CASSQDAGPSGNTIYF. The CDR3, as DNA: TGCGCCAGCAGCCAAGATGCAGGGCCCTCTGGAAACACCATATATTTT.

CDR3 coding DNA: TGTGCCAGCAGTTACTATCGACAGCAAGAGACCCAGTACTTC. Translation: CASSYYRQQETQYF. The chain has TRBV6-5 and TRBJ2-5, with D possibly matching TRBD1 (5 bases). The CDR3 loop spans 14 amino acids. The V end lost 1 base, the J end lost 2 bases, and 8 bases lay between the germline ends. Germline values: CDR1 MNHEY, CDR2 SVGAGI.

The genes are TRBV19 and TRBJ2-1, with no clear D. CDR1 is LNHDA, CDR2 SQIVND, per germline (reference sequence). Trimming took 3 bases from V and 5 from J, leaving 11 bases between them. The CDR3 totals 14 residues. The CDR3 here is CASSITVPNNEQFF. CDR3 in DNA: TGTGCCAGTAGTATCACCGTACCTAACAATGAGCAGTTCTTC.